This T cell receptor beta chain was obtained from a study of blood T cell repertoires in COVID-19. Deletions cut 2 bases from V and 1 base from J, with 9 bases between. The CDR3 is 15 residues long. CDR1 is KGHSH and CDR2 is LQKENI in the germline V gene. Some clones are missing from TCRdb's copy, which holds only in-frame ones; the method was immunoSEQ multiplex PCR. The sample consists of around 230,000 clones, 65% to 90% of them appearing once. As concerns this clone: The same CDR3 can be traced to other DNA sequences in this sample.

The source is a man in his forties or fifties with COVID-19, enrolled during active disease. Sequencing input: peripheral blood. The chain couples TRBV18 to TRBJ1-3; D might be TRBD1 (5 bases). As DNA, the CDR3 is TGTGCCAGCTCACCAGACAGAGGATCTGGAAACACCATATATTTT. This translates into CASSPDRGSGNTIYF.